One and the same sample provided the 27 T cell receptor beta chains below, sequenced in a study of blood T cell repertoires in COVID-19. Sequencing used immunoSEQ multiplex PCR; TCRdb keeps in-frame clones, though not all of them. The sample lists roughly 150,000 clones; about 88% were seen once. Sequencing input: peripheral blood. These receptors were obtained from a man over 45 who had recovered from COVID-19.

The chain recombines TRBV19 with TRBJ2-2, with D perhaps matching TRBD2 (6 bases). Looked up from germline, CDR1 is LNHDA and CDR2 is SQIVND (reference sequence). V was clipped by 1 base and J by 4 bases, with 10 bases between them. This CDR3 contains 15 residues. DNA for the CDR3: TGTGCCAGTAGTATAGGGGACTCGAGCACCGGGGAGCTGTTTTTT. It encodes CASSIGDSSTGELFF.

The chain combines TRBV5-1 with TRBJ2-1; 7 bases align to TRBD2. Germline V lookup: CDR1 SGHRS, CDR2 YFSETQ. CDR3 length equals 16 residues. The V and J ends lost 0 bases and 2 bases, in that order; junction bases with no gene match: 5. The CDR3 nucleotides read TGCGCCAGCAGCTTGGCCTCTAGCGGTACCTACAATGAGCAGTTCTTC. Protein product: CASSLASSGTYNEQFF.

The table lists this clone with a count of one. The chain uses TRBV6-2 or TRBV6-3 and TRBJ1-1, with 7 positions matching TRBD1. CDR3 length equals 16 residues. Germline loops: CDR1 MNHEY, CDR2 SVGEGT. Unmatched junction bases numbered 9, after V lost 0 bases and J lost 5 bases. The CDR3 sequence: CASSYSKGGGLTEAFF. The DNA of the CDR3 is TGTGCCAGCAGTTACTCGAAAGGGGGCGGTTTGACTGAAGCTTTCTTT.

As to this clone: Other DNA variants within this sample encode the same CDR3. The chain has TRBV29-1 and TRBJ1-1; D might be TRBD1 (5 bases). CDR1 is SQVTM and CDR2 is ANQGSEA in the germline V gene. Trimming removed 4 bases from V and 0 bases from J, with 12 bases in between. This CDR3 spans 14 amino acids. CDR3 protein: CSVGSPGMNTEAFF. The CDR3 DNA follows: TGCAGCGTTGGGTCCCCAGGGATGAACACTGAAGCTTTCTTT.

This sequence joins TRBV6-2 or TRBV6-3 and TRBJ1-1; TRBD1 aligns across 9 bases. The V and J ends lost 5 bases and 4 bases, in that order; junction bases with no gene match: 2. The CDR3 totals 13 residues. CDR1 is MNHEY and CDR2 is SVGEGT in the germline V gene. The CDR3 is CASSQGQGTEAFF. CDR3 sequence (DNA): TGTGCCAGCAGTCAGGGACAGGGCACTGAAGCTTTCTTT.

CDR3 sequence reads: CATKRTAGGGRKETQYF. In DNA form, the CDR3 reads TGTGCCACGAAACGAACGGCCGGGGGAGGTAGGAAAGAGACCCAGTACTTC. The rearrangement links TRBV27 to TRBJ2-5; possibly TRBD2 for D (6 bases). Looked up from germline, CDR1 is MNHEY and CDR2 is SMNVEV (reference sequence). The CDR3 has 17 residues. V shed 10 bases and J shed 3 bases, with 27 bases lying between them.

V and J are TRBV21-1 and TRBJ1-2. TRBV21-1 is described as a pseudogene. The CDR3 covers 11 residues. The CDR3 bases are TGTGCCAGCAGCGGGGGGGGTGGCTACACCTTC. Protein sequence: CASSGGGGYTF.

The rearrangement links TRBV5-1 to TRBJ2-5, with D possibly matching TRBD2 (7 bases). CDR1 and CDR2 from the germline V gene are SGHRS and YFSETQ. The CDR3 sequence is 12 residues long. The ends were cut back, 7 bases at V and 5 bases at J, with 12 bases in the middle. CDR3 bases: TGCGCCAGCCGGGGGGCCGGGGAGACCCAGTACTTC. As protein: CASRGAGETQYF.

This rearrangement joins TRBV11-2 to TRBJ2-7; 7 nucleotides line up with TRBD2. From germline, CDR1 is SGHAT and CDR2 FQNNGV. The CDR3 loop spans 16 amino acids. The J segment lost 1 base and the V segment lost 6 bases, leaving 12 bases of the junction unmatched. The CDR3 bases are TGTGCCAGCAGGGGGCCGGGGCTAGCGGATTCCTACGAGCAGTACTTC. This codes for CASRGPGLADSYEQYF.

This clone was seen more than once but under ten times. This chain joins TRBV10-1 and TRBJ2-3; D not resolved. Per germline, CDR1 WNHNN and CDR2 SYGVQD (reference sequence). The CDR3 runs 16 residues. Trimming removed 3 bases at V and 1 base at J, with 14 bases between. In DNA form, the CDR3 reads TGCGCCAGCAGTGAATATCGGGTCCTCGGCACAGATACGCAGTATTTT. This codes for CASSEYRVLGTDTQYF.

The chain carries TRBV9 and TRBJ1-3; D is uncertain. Trimming stripped 0 bases from V and 0 bases from J, with 4 bases between. The CDR3 is 14 amino acids. Germline CDR1 and CDR2: SGDLS and YYNGEE. The CDR3 loop is CASSVGASGNTIYF. As DNA, the CDR3 is TGTGCCAGCAGCGTAGGGGCCTCTGGAAACACCATATATTTT. Full variable domain (outside the CDR3, taken from reference TRBV9 and TRBJ1-3): DSGVTQTPKHLITATGQRVTLRCSPRSGDLSVYWYQQSLDQGLQFLIQYYNGEERAKGNILERFSAQQFPDLHSELNLSSLELGDSALYFCASSVGASGNTIYFGEGSWLTVV.

This rearrangement joins TRBV18 to TRBJ2-1, with TRBD2 matching over 7 bases. The CDR3 is 15 residues long. J was trimmed by 8 bases and V by 3 bases; bases with no gene match: 10. The germline V gene encodes CDR1 KGHSH and CDR2 LQKENI. The CDR3 region is CASSPPTGGWDEQFF. The CDR3 DNA reads TGTGCCAGCTCACCCCCCACGGGAGGTTGGGATGAGCAGTTCTTC. The full variable domain, rest sourced from reference TRBV18 and TRBJ2-1, is NAGVMQNPRHLVRRRGQEARLRCSPMKGHSHVYWYRQLPEEGLKFMVYLQKENIIDESGMPKERFSAEFPKEGPSILRIQQVVRGDSAAYFCASSPPTGGWDEQFFGPGTRLTVL.

The table lists this clone with a count of one. The chain couples TRBV9 to TRBJ2-1; 10 bases fit TRBD1. The CDR3 spans 16 residues. Germline lookup yields CDR1 SGDLS and CDR2 YYNGEE. Trimming at V came to 3 bases and at J to 8 bases, leaving 11 bases not matched to a gene. This CDR3 is CASSAVAGQGKDEQFF. DNA of the CDR3: TGTGCCAGCAGCGCAGTCGCGGGACAGGGGAAAGATGAGCAGTTCTTC.

The genes are TRBV2 and TRBJ1-4, with 8 bases aligning to TRBD1. V dropped 8 bases and J dropped 4; count of bases not matched to a gene: 6. The CDR3 runs 14 residues. Germline V CDR1 and CDR2: SNHLY, FYNNEI. In nucleotides, the CDR3 is TGTGCCAGCCAAAGGACAGGGATTAATGAAAAACTGTTTTTT. Translating gives CASQRTGINEKLFF.

Ten or more counts support this clone. This chain uses TRBV6-2 or TRBV6-3 with TRBJ2-5; 8 bases map to TRBD2. The CDR3 contains 14 residues. With 3 bases clipped from V and 5 bases from J, the junction kept 5 bases outside the gene matches. Germline CDR1 reads MNHEY; CDR2 reads SVGEGT. CDR3 sequence (DNA): TGTGCCAGCAGTTATGGGACTAGTACGGAGACCCAGTACTTC. This encodes CASSYGTSTETQYF.

The J gene is TRBJ2-7, the V gene TRBV4-3, with 9 bases identical to TRBD1. The V and J ends lost 4 bases and 5 bases, in that order; junction bases with no gene match: 12. CDR3 length: 16 residues. The germline CDR1 and CDR2 sequences are LGHNA and YSLEER. CDR3: CASSLGSGQGSNEQYF. DNA for the CDR3: TGCGCCAGCAGCCTAGGATCCGGACAGGGGTCAAACGAGCAGTACTTC.

This clone appeared a single time. The chain is built from TRBV7-6 and TRBJ2-5; 8 bases match TRBD1. V lost 5 bases to trimming and J lost 2 bases; unmatched junction nucleotides: 7. Per germline, CDR1 SGHVS and CDR2 FNYEAQ. This CDR3 spans 15 amino acids. CDR3 sequence reads: CASSARTGNQETQYF. CDR3 sequence (DNA): TGTGCCAGCAGCGCCCGGACAGGGAATCAAGAGACCCAGTACTTC.

J is TRBJ2-7 and V is TRBV5-1; 7 nucleotides agree with TRBD1. The V gene's germline CDR1 is SGHRS and CDR2 YFSETQ. Trimming cost V 9 bases and J 0 bases; bases outside gene matches: 9. The CDR3 length is 14 residues. The DNA of the CDR3 is TGCGCCACTAAGGCCGGGACAGCCTCCTACGAGCAGTACTTC. Its translation is CATKAGTASYEQYF.

The chain carries TRBV18 and TRBJ1-2; D is perhaps TRBD1 (5 bases). V lost 0 bases, J lost 4 bases, and 9 bases lay in between. The CDR3 runs to 14 residues. Germline V gene data show CDR1 as KGHSH and CDR2 as LQKENI. The CDR3 nucleotides read TGTGCCAGCTCACCACCGAGGCAGGGCTATGGCTACACCTTC. Amino acids: CASSPPRQGYGYTF. Drawing the rest from reference TRBV18 and TRBJ1-2, the complete variable domain is NAGVMQNPRHLVRRRGQEARLRCSPMKGHSHVYWYRQLPEEGLKFMVYLQKENIIDESGMPKERFSAEFPKEGPSILRIQQVVRGDSAAYFCASSPPRQGYGYTFGSGTRLTVV.

This clone was recorded a few times. This chain uses TRBV19 with TRBJ2-3; 7 nucleotides line up with TRBD2. Germline CDR1 LNHDA, CDR2 SQIVND (reference sequence). Unmatched junction bases numbered 9, after V lost 6 bases and J lost 0 bases. This CDR3 has 16 amino acids. CDR3 sequence reads: CASSYPGTTSTDTQYF. CDR3 DNA: TGTGCCAGTAGCTACCCCGGGACTACTAGCACAGATACGCAGTATTTT.

The chain has TRBV7-2 and TRBJ2-1; a possible D gene is TRBD2 (6 bases). This CDR3 spans 13 amino acids. V lost 5 bases and J lost 4, with 9 bases in between. Germline CDR1 and CDR2: SGHTA and FQGNSA. The CDR3: CASSPGSYNEQFF. In DNA form, the CDR3 reads TGTGCCAGCAGCCCCGGGAGTTACAATGAGCAGTTCTTC. The full variable domain, in which reference TRBV7-2 and TRBJ2-1 provide the parts outside the CDR3, is GAGVSQSPSNKVTEKGKDVELRCDPISGHTALYWYRQSLGQGLEFLIYFQGNSAPDKSGLPSDRFSAERTGGSVSTLTIQRTQQEDSAVYLCASSPGSYNEQFFGPGTRLTVL.

The rearrangement uses TRBV5-6 and TRBJ2-5, with TRBD2 matching 8 bases. The CDR3 runs 16 residues. Trimming took 5 bases from V and 0 from J; bases not matched to a gene: 9. The germline CDR1 and CDR2 sequences are SGHDT and YYEEEE. The CDR3 loop reads CASRSTRGGYQETQYF. The CDR3 DNA is TGTGCCAGCAGGTCTACCCGGGGGGGGTACCAAGAGACCCAGTACTTC.

The rearrangement links TRBV27 to TRBJ2-7, with a possible D match to TRBD1 (5 bases). Trimming cost V 5 bases and J 0 bases, with 17 bases left between them. Germline loops: CDR1 MNHEY, CDR2 SMNVEV (reference sequence). This CDR3 region has 16 residues. This CDR3 reads CASSAGHRASSYEQYF. In DNA, the CDR3 is TGTGCCAGCAGTGCCGGACATCGGGCCAGCTCCTACGAGCAGTACTTC.

V and J are TRBV2 and TRBJ2-3, with 10 bases matching TRBD1. Unmatched junction bases numbered 8, after V lost 11 bases and J lost 6 bases. Germline CDR1 and CDR2: SNHLY and FYNNEI. The CDR3 extends over 13 amino acids. The CDR3 DNA is TGTGCCGGACAGGGGGACGCCACGGATACGCAGTATTTT. Amino acid sequence: CAGQGDATDTQYF. Based on the CDR3 plus reference TRBV2 and TRBJ2-3, the full variable domain is EPEVTQTPSHQVTQMGQEVILRCVPISNHLYFYWYRQILGQKVEFLVSFYNNEISEKSEIFDDQFSVERPDGSNFTLKIRSTKLEDSAMYFCAGQGDATDTQYFGPGTRLTVL.

This chain joins TRBV10-1 and TRBJ2-7; D might be TRBD1 (5 bases). This CDR3 is built from 11 residues. V gave up 5 bases and J gave up 3 bases, with 5 bases separating them. The germline CDR1 and CDR2 sequences are WNHNN and SYGVQD (reference sequence). The CDR3 DNA sequence: TGCGCCAGCAGTCAGGGCTACGAGCAGTACTTC. Translated: CASSQGYEQYF.

The chain combines TRBV6-2 or TRBV6-3 with TRBJ2-1, with TRBD1 matching over 7 bases. This CDR3 spans 15 amino acids. Trimming removed 2 bases from V and 7 bases from J; junction bases left unmatched: 8. Germline assignment: CDR1 MNHEY and CDR2 SVGEGT. CDR3 DNA sequence: TGTGCCAGCAGTTACCCAGGGGGTACGAGGAATGAGCAGTTCTTC. This translates into CASSYPGGTRNEQFF.

The sample holds a few counts of this clone. This chain connects TRBV6-2 or TRBV6-3 to TRBJ2-1; 10 nucleotides agree with TRBD2. The CDR3 length is 15 residues. The junction had 4 bases not matched to a gene; V was cut back by 5 bases and J by 3 bases. Germline V CDR1 and CDR2: MNHEY, SVGEGT. The CDR3 protein is CASSKRTSGYNEQFF. The CDR3 nucleotides are TGTGCCAGCAGTAAACGGACTAGCGGCTACAATGAGCAGTTCTTC.